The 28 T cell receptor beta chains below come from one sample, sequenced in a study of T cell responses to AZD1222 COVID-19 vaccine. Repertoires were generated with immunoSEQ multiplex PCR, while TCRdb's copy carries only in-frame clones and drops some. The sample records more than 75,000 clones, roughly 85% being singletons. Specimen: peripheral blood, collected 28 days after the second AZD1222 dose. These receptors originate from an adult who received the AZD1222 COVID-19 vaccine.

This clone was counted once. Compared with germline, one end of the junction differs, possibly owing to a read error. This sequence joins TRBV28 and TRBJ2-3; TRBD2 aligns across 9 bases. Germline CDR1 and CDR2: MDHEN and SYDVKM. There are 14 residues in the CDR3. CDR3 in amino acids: CASSIAQQFISGGF. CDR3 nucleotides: TGTGCCAGCAGTATCGCGCAGCAGTTTATAAGCGGGGGGTTT.

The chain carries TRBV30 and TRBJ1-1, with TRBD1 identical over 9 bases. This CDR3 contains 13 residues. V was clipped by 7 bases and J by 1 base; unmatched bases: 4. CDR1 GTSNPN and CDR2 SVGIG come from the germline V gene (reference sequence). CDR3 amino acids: CALTGGGNTEAFF. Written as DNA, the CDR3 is TGTGCCTTGACAGGGGGGGGGAACACTGAAGCTTTCTTT.

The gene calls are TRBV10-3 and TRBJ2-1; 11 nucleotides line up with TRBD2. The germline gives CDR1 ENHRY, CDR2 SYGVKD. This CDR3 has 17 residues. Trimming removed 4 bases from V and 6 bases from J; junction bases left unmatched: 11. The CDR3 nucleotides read TGTGCCATCAGTGGTGGTAGCGGGAGGGCCTCTCTCAATGAGCAGTTCTTC. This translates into CAISGGSGRASLNEQFF.

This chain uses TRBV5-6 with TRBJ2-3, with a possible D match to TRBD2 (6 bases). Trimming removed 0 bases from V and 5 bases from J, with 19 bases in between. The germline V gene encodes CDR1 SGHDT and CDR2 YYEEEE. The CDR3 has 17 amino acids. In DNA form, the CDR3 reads TGTGCCAGCAGCTTGGCGGGGAGGTTTGGGGAGCAAGATACGCAGTATTTT. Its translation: CASSLAGRFGEQDTQYF. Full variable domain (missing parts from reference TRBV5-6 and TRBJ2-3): DAGVTQSPTHLIKTRGQQVTLRCSPKSGHDTVSWYQQALGQGPQFIFQYYEEEERQRGNFPDRFSGHQFPNYSSELNVNALLLGDSALYLCASSLAGRFGEQDTQYFGPGTRLTVL.

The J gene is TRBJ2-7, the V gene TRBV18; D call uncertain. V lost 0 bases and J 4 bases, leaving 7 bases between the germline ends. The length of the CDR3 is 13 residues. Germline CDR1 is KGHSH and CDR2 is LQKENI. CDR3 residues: CASSPPEAYEQYF. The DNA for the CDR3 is TGTGCCAGCTCACCACCGGAAGCTTACGAGCAGTACTTC.

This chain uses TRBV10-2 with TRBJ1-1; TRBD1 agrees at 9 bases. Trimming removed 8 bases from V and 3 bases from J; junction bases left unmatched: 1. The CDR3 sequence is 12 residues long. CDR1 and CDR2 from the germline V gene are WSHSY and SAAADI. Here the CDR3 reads CASGQGHTEAFF. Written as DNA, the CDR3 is TGCGCCAGCGGACAGGGGCACACTGAAGCTTTCTTT.

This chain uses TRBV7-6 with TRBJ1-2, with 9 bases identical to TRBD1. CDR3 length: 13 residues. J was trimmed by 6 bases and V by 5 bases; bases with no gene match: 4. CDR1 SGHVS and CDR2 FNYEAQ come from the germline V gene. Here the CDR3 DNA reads TGTGCCAGCAGCCCCCGGACAGGGGATGGCTACACCTTC. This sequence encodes CASSPRTGDGYTF.

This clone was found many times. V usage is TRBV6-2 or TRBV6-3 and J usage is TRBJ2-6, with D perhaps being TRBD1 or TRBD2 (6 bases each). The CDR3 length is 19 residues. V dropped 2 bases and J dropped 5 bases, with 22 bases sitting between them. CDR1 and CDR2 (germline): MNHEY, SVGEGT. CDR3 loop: CASSYPPGSGDFWANVLTF. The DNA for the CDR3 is TGTGCCAGCAGTTACCCCCCCGGTTCAGGGGACTTTTGGGCCAACGTCCTGACTTTC.

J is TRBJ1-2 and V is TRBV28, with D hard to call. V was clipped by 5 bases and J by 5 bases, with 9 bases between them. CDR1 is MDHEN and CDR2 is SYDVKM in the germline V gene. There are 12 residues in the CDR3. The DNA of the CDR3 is TGTGCCAGCAGTCCCACGGGGTATGGCTACACCTTC. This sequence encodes CASSPTGYGYTF.

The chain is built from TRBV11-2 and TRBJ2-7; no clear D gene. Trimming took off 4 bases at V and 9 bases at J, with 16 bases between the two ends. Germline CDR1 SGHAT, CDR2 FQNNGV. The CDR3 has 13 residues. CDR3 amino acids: CASSSLTSIGQYF. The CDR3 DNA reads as TGTGCCAGCAGCTCACTCACCTCTATAGGGCAGTACTTC.

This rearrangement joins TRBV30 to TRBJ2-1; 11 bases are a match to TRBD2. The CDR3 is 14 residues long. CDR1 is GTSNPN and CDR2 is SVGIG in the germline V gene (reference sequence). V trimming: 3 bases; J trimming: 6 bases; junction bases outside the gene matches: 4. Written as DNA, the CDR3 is TGTGCCTGGAGCGGGACTAGCGGACTCAATGAGCAGTTCTTC. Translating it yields CAWSGTSGLNEQFF. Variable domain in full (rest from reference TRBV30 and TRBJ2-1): SQTIHQWPATLVQPVGSPLSLECTVEGTSNPNLYWYRQAAGRGLQLLFYSVGIGQISSEVPQNLSASRPQDRQFILSSKKLLLSDSGFYLCAWSGTSGLNEQFFGPGTRLTVL.

The CDR3, as DNA: TGCAGCGCAGCTAGTCAGATGAACACTGAAGCTTTCTTT. Its protein product is CSAASQMNTEAFF. The chain employs TRBV29-1 and TRBJ1-1; D unresolved. The CDR3 length is 13 residues. Germline CDR1 is SQVTM and CDR2 is ANQGSEA. V was pared by 7 bases and J by 0 bases, with 12 bases between.

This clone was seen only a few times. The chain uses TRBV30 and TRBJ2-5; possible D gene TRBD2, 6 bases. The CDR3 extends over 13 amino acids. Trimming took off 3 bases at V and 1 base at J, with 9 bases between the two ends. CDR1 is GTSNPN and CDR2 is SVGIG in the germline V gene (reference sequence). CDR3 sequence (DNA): TGTGCCTGGAGGTTGGGGGGCCAAGAGACCCAGTACTTC. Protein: CAWRLGGQETQYF.

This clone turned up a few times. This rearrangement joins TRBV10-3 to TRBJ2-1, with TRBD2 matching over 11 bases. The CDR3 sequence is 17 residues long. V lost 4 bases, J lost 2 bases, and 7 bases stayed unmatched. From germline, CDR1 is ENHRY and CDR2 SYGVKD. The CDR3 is CAISAKLAGDTYNEQFF. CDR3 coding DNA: TGTGCCATCAGTGCCAAACTAGCGGGAGACACCTACAATGAGCAGTTCTTC.

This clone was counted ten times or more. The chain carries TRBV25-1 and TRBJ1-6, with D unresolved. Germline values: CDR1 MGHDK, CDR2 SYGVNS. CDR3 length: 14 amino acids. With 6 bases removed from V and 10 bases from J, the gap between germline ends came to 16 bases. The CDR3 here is CASRHDMTASPLHF. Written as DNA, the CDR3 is TGTGCCAGCAGGCACGACATGACTGCCTCACCCCTCCACTTT.

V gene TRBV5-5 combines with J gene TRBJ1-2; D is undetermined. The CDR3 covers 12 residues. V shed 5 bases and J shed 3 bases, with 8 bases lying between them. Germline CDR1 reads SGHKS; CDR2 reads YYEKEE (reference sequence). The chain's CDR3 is CASSLGHYGYTF. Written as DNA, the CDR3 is TGTGCCAGCAGTCTAGGCCACTATGGCTACACCTTC.

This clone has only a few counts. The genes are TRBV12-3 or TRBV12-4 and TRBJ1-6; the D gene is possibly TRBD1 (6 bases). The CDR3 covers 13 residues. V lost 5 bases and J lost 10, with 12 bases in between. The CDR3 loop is CASSIRGGSPLHF. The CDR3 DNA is TGTGCCAGCAGTATAAGGGGGGGGTCACCCCTCCACTTT.

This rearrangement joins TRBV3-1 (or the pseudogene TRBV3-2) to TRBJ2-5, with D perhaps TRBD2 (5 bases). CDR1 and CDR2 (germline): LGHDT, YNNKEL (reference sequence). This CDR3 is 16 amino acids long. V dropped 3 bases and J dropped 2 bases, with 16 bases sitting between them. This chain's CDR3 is CASSHLEGSPQETQYF. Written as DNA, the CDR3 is TGTGCCAGCAGCCACCTCGAGGGATCCCCTCAAGAGACCCAGTACTTC.

In DNA, the CDR3 is TGTGCCAGCAGCCCTCGTCCGGACAGGGGTTTTAGCAATCAGCCCCAGCATTTT. Translation gives CASSPRPDRGFSNQPQHF. The rearrangement links TRBV21-1 to TRBJ1-5; the D call of TRBD1 is as the table states it, not checked on the DNA. TRBV21-1 is listed as a pseudogene. The length of the CDR3 is 18 residues.

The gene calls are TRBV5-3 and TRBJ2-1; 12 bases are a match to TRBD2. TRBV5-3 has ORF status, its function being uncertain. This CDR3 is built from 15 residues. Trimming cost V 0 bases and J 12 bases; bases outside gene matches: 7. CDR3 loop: CARSLVRTSGIGQFF. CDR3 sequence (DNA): TGTGCCAGAAGCTTGGTCAGGACTAGCGGGATAGGGCAGTTCTTC.

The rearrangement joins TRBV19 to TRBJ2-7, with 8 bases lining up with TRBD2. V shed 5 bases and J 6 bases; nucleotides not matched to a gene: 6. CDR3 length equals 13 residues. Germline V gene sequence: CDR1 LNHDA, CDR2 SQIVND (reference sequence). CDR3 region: CASSQRGFSEQYF. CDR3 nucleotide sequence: TGTGCCAGTAGTCAGCGGGGGTTCAGCGAGCAGTACTTC.

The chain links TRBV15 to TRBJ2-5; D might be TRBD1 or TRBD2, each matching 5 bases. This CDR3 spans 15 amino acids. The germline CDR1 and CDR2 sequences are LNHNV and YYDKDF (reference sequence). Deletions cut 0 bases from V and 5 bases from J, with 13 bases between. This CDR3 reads CATSRDGSREETQYF. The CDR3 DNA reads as TGTGCCACCAGCAGAGATGGTTCCAGGGAGGAGACCCAGTACTTC.

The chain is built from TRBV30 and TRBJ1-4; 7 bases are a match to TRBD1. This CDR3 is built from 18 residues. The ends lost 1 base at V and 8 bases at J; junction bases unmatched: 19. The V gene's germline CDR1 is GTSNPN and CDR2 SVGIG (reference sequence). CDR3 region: CAWSAAIITGEVREKLFF. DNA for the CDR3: TGTGCCTGGAGTGCAGCTATTATCACAGGGGAGGTCCGAGAAAAACTGTTTTTT.

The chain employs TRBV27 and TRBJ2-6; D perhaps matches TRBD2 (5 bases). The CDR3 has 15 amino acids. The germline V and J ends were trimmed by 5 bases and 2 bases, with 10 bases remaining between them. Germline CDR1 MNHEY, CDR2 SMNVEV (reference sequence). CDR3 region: CASSPGSAGANVLTF. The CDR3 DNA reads TGTGCCAGCAGTCCGGGGTCTGCTGGGGCCAACGTCCTGACTTTC.

The CDR3 protein is CAMQTRVGTEAFF. CDR3 sequence (DNA): TGTGCCATGCAGACCAGGGTGGGGACTGAAGCTTTCTTT. V and J are TRBV10-3 and TRBJ1-1; D possibly corresponds to TRBD1 (5 bases). V lost 9 bases and J lost 5, with 16 bases in between. The CDR3 is made up of 13 amino acids. CDR1 is ENHRY and CDR2 is SYGVKD in the germline V gene.

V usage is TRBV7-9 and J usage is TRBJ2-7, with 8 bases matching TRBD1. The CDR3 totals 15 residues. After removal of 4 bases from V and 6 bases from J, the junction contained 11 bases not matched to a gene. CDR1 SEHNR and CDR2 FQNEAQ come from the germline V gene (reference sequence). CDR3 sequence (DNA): TGTGCCAGCAGCTCCTACTTAGGACAGGGTCGCGAGCAGTACTTC. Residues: CASSSYLGQGREQYF.

The CDR3 spells CASSQQQGSLAGELFF. In DNA form, the CDR3 reads TGCGCCAGCAGCCAGCAACAGGGGAGTCTGGCCGGGGAGCTGTTTTTT. J is TRBJ2-2 and V is TRBV4-3, with 7 bases lining up with TRBD1. Trimming took 3 bases from V and 6 from J; bases not matched to a gene: 10. This CDR3 has 16 residues. The V gene's germline CDR1 is LGHNA and CDR2 YSLEER.

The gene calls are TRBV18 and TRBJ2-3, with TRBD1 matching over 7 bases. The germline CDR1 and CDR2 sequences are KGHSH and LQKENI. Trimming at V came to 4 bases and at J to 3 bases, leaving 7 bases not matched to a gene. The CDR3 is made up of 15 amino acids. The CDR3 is CASSLGQVGTDTQYF. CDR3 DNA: TGTGCCAGCTCACTCGGACAGGTGGGGACAGATACGCAGTATTTT.